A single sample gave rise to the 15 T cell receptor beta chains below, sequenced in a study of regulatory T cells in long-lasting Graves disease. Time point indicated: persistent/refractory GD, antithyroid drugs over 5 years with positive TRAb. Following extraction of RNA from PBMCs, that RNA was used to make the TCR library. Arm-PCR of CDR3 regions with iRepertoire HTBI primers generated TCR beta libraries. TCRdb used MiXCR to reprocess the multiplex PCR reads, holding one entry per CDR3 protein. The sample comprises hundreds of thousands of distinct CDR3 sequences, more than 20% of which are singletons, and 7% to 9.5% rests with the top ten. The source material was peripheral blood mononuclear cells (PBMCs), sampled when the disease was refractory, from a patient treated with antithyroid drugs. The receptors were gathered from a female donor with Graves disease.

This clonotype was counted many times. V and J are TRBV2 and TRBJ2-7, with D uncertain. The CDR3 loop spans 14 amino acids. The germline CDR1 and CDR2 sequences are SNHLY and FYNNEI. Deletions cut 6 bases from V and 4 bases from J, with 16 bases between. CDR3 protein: CASRTQRVRYEQYF. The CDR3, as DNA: TGTGCCAGCAGAACACAACGGGTTCGTTACGAGCAGTACTTC.

CDR3 in DNA: TGTGCCAGCAACCACCACCGGCCGGGAGAGCAGTTCTTC. Translating it yields CASNHHRPGEQFF. The chain has TRBV12-3 or TRBV12-4 and TRBJ2-1, with D possibly being TRBD2 (5 bases). The CDR3 runs to 13 residues. V lost 7 bases and J 10 bases, leaving 17 bases between the germline ends.

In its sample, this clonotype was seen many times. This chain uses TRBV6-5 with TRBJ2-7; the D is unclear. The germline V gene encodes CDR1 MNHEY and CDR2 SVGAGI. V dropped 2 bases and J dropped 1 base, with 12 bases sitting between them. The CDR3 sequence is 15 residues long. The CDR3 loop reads CASSYVPGISYEQYF. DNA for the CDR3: TGTGCCAGCAGTTACGTCCCAGGAATATCCTACGAGCAGTACTTC.

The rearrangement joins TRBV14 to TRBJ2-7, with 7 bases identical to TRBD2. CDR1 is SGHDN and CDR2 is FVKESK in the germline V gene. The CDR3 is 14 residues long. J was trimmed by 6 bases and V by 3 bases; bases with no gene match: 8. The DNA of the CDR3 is TGTGCCAGCAGCCAGGGTGGCGCGGGAGCCGAGCAGTACTTC. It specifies CASSQGGAGAEQYF. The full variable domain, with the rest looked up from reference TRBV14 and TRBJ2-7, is EAGVTQFPSHSVIEKGQTVTLRCDPISGHDNLYWYRRVMGKEIKFLLHFVKESKQDESGMPNNRFLAERTGGTYSTLKVQPAELEDSGVYFCASSQGGAGAEQYFGPGTRLTVT.

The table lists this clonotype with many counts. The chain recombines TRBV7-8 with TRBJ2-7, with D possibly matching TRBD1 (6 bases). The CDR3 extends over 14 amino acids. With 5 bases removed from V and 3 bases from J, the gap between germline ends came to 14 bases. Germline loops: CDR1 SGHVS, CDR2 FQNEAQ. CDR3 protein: CASSPQGTFYEQYF. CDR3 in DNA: TGTGCCAGCAGCCCCCAGGGGACGTTCTACGAGCAGTACTTC.

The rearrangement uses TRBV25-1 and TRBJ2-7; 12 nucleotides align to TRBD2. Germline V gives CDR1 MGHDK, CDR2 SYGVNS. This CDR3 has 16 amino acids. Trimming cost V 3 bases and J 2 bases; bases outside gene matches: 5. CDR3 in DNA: TGTGCCAGCAGTGACACTAGCGGGAGGCTAACCTACGAGCAGTACTTC. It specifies CASSDTSGRLTYEQYF.

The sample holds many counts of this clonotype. The CDR3 here is CASSLNGRRDNEKLFF. Here the CDR3 DNA reads TGTGCCAGCAGCTTAAATGGCAGAAGGGATAATGAAAAACTGTTTTTT. The chain carries TRBV11-2 and TRBJ1-4; D remains unclear. V shed 2 bases and J shed 4 bases, with 14 bases lying between them. Germline CDR1 is SGHAT and CDR2 is FQNNGV. The CDR3 is 16 residues long.

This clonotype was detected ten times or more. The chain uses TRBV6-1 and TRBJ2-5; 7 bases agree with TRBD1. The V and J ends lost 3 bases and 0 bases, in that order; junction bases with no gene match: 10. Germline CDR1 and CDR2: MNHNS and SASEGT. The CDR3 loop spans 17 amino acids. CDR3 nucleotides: TGTGCCAGCAGTGAGGGACAGTCCTTCTTCTACCAAGAGACCCAGTACTTC. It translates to CASSEGQSFFYQETQYF.

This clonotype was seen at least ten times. CDR3 sequence: CSVDVTRANTGELFF. The CDR3 DNA sequence: TGCAGCGTTGATGTGACGCGGGCGAACACCGGGGAGCTGTTTTTT. The J gene is TRBJ2-2, the V gene TRBV29-1; possibly TRBD2 for D (5 bases). This CDR3 spans 15 amino acids. V dropped 3 bases and J dropped 0 bases, with 11 bases sitting between them. Germline V gene sequence: CDR1 SQVTM, CDR2 ANQGSEA.

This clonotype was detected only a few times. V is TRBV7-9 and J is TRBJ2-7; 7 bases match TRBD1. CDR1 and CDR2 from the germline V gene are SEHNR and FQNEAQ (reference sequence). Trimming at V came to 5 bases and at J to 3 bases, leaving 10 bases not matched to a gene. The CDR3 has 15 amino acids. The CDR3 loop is CASSPQGTENYEQYF. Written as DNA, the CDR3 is TGTGCCAGCAGCCCTCAGGGGACAGAAAACTACGAGCAGTACTTC.

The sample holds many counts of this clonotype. The CDR3 is CATSAERDYNEQFF. Here the CDR3 DNA reads TGTGCCACCAGTGCTGAAAGGGATTACAATGAGCAGTTCTTC. J is TRBJ2-1 and V is TRBV24-1; D remains ambiguous. With 5 bases removed from V and 4 bases from J, the gap between germline ends came to 11 bases. CDR1 KGHDR and CDR2 SFDVKD come from the germline V gene. The CDR3 has 14 residues.

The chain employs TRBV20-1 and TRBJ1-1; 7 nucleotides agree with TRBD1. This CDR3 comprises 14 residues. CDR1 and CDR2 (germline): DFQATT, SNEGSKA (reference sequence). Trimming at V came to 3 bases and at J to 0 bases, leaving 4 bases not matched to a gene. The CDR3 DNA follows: TGCAGTGCTAGGACAGGGACCATGAACACTGAAGCTTTCTTT. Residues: CSARTGTMNTEAFF.

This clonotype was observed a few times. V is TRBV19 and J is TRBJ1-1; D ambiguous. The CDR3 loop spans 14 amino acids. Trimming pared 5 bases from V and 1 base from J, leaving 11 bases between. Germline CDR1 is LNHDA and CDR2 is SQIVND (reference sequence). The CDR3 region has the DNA TGTGCCAGTAGTCCCGACTCCTGGAACACTGAAGCTTTCTTT. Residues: CASSPDSWNTEAFF.

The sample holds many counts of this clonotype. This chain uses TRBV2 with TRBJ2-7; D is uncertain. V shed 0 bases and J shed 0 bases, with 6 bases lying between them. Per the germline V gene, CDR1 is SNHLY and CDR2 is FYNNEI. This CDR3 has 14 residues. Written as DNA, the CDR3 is TGTGCCAGCAGTGAAGCGCCAGACTCCTACGAGCAGTACTTC. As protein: CASSEAPDSYEQYF.

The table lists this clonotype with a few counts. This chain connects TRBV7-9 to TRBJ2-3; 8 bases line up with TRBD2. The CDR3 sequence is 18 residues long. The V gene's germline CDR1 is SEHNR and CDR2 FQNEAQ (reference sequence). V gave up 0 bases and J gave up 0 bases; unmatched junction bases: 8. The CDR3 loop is CASSLAGHSSGSTDTQYF. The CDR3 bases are TGTGCCAGCAGCTTAGCTGGGCACTCTAGCGGGAGCACAGATACGCAGTATTTT.